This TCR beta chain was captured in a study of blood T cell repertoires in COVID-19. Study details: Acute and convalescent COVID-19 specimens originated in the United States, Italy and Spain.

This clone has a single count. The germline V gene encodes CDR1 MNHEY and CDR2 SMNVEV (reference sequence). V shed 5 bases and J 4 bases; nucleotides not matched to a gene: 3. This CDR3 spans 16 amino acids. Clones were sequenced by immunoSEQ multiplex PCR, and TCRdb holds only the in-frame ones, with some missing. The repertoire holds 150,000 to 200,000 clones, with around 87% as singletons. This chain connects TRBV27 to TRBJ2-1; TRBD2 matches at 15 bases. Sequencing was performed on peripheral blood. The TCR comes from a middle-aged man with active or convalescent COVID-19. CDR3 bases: TGTGCCAGCAGTGGACTAGCGGGGGGGCTTTACAATGAGCAGTTCTTC. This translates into CASSGLAGGLYNEQFF.